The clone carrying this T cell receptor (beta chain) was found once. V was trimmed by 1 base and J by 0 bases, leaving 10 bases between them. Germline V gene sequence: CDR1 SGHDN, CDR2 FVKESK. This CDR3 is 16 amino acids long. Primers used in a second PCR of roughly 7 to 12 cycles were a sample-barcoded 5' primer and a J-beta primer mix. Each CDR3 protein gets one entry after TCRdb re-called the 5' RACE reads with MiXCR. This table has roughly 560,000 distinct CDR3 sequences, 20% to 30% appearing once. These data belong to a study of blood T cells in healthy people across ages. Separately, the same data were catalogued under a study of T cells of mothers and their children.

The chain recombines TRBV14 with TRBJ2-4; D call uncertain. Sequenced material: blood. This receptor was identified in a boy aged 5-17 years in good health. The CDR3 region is CASSQGLGLAKNIQYF. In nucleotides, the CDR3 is TGTGCCAGCAGCCAAGGATTGGGTCTAGCCAAAAACATTCAGTACTTC.